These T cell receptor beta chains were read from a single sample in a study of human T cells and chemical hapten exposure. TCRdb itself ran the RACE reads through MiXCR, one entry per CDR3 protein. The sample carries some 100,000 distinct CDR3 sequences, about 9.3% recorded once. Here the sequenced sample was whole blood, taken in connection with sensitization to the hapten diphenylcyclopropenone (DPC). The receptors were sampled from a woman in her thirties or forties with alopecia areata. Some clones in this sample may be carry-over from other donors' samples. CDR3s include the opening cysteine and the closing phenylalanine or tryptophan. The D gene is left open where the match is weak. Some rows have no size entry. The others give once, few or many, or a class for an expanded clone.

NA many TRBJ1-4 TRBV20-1 CSAQGIGDEKLFF TGCAGTGCCCAGGGTATAGGTGATGAAAAACTGTTTTTT
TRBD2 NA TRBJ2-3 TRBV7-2 CASSLRPGLVTDTQYF TGTGCCAGCAGCCTAAGACCGGGACTAGTCACAGATACGCAGTATTTT
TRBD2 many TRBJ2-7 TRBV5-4 CASSRGVLGEQYF TGTGCCAGCAGCCGGGGGGTTCTGGGCGAGCAGTACTTC
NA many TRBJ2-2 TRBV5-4 CASSSNSQAGELFF TGTGCCAGCAGCTCAAATTCACAGGCCGGGGAGCTGTTTTTT
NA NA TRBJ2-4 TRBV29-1 CSVGGGSLDIQYF TGCAGCGTTGGTGGGGGTTCTTTAGACATTCAGTACTTC
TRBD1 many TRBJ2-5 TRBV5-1 CASGTGRGKETQYF TGCGCCAGCGGGACAGGGAGGGGGAAAGAGACCCAGTACTTC
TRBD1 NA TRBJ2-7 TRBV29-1 CSVMGQGNYEQYF TGCAGCGTCATGGGACAGGGAAACTACGAGCAGTACTTC
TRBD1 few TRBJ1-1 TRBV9 CASSVGDRVPEAFF TGTGCCAGCAGCGTAGGGGACAGGGTACCTGAAGCTTTCTTT
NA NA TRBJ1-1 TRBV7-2 CASRYTDMNTEAFF TGTGCCAGCAGATACACAGACATGAACACTGAAGCTTTCTTT
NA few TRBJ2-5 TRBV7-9 CASSLGILGTQYF TGTGCCAGCAGCTTAGGGATTTTGGGGACCCAGTACTTC
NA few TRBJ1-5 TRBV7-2 CASSLEWGRPNQPQHF TGTGCCAGCAGCTTAGAGTGGGGAAGACCAAATCAGCCCCAGCATTTT
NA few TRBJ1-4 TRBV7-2 CASSLGGRLFF TGTGCCAGCAGCTTAGGGGGACGGCTGTTTTTT
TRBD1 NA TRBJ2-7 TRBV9 CASSVDSGDRSEQYF TGTGCCAGCAGCGTAGACTCCGGGGACAGGAGCGAGCAGTACTTC
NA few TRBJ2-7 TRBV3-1 CASSLGTGGSLEQYF TGTGCCAGCAGCCTCGGCACCGGAGGGTCTCTCGAGCAGTACTTC
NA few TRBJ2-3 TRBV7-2 CASSINQGTDTQYF TGTGCCAGCAGCATTAACCAGGGAACAGATACGCAGTATTTT
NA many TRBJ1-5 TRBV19 CASSIIGASSNQPQHF TGTGCCAGTAGTATCATCGGGGCTTCGAGCAATCAGCCCCAGCATTTT
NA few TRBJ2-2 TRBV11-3 CASSSGGRGTGELFF TGTGCCAGCAGCTCAGGGGGGCGCGGCACCGGGGAGCTGTTTTTT
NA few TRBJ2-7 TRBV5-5 CASSLVMLAYEQYF TGTGCCAGCAGCTTGGTTATGCTAGCCTACGAGCAGTACTTC
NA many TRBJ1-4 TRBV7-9 CASSYDRTEKLFF TGTGCCAGCAGCTACGACAGGACTGAAAAACTGTTTTTT
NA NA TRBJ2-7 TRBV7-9 CASSLQTVYDEQYF TGTGCCAGCAGCCTACAGACAGTATATGACGAGCAGTACTTC
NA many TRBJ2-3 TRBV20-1 CSALGIDTQYF TGCAGTGCTCTAGGGATAGATACGCAGTATTTT
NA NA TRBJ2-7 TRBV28 CASRGRENEQYF TGTGCCAGCCGAGGGAGAGAGAACGAGCAGTACTTC
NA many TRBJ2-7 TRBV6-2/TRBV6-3 CASSRQYAQYF TGTGCCAGCAGCCGTCAGTACGCGCAGTACTTC
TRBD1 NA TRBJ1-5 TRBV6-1 CDSSGQPDRPRWAQHF TGTGACAGCAGTGGACAGCCGGACAGGCCACGCTGGGCCCAGCATTTT
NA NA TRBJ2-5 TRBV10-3 CAITANRQETQYF TGTGCCATCACCGCGAATAGACAAGAGACCCAGTACTTC
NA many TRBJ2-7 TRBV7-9 CASSLVSGTDEQYF TGTGCCAGCAGCTTAGTATCAGGGACTGACGAGCAGTACTTC
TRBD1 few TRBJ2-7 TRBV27 CASSWSPGQGLTYEQYF TGTGCCAGCAGTTGGTCCCCCGGACAGGGCTTAACCTACGAGCAGTACTTC
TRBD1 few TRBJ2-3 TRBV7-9 CASSLVGTETTDTQYF TGTGCCAGCAGCTTAGTTGGGACAGAGACTACAGATACGCAGTATTTT
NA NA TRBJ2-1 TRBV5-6 CASSQAFEREQFF TGTGCCAGCAGCCAGGCGTTTGAAAGGGAGCAGTTCTTC
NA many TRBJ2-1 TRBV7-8 CASSLEQGYNEQFF TGTGCCAGCAGCCTTGAACAGGGCTACAATGAGCAGTTCTTC
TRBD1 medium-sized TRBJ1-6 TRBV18 CASSKGSSGTVNSPLHF TGTGCCAGCTCAAAAGGATCTTCCGGGACAGTGAATTCACCCCTCCACTTT
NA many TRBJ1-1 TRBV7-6 CASSQQGNTEAFF TGTGCCAGCAGCCAGCAGGGAAATACTGAAGCTTTCTTT
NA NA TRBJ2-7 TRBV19 CASSILGDEQYF TGTGCCAGTAGTATCTTAGGGGACGAGCAGTACTTC
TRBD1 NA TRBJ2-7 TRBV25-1 CACSGDRGSYEQYF TGTGCCTGCAGTGGTGACAGGGGTTCCTACGAGCAGTACTTC
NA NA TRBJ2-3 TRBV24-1 CATSALYESTDTQYF TGTGCCACCAGTGCCCTCTACGAGAGCACAGATACGCAGTATTTT
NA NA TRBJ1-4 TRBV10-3 CAIRDSRRSDEKLFF TGTGCCATCAGAGACTCTAGGCGCTCGGATGAAAAACTGTTTTTT
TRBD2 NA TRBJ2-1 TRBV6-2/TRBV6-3 CASSYFGLAGYEQFF TGTGCCAGCAGTTACTTCGGGCTAGCGGGCTATGAGCAGTTCTTC
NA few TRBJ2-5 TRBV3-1 CASSQDAGLGETQYF TGTGCCAGCAGCCAAGATGCCGGATTGGGGGAGACCCAGTACTTC
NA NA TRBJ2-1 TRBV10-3 CAISPGNRVDEQFF TGTGCCATCAGCCCAGGGAACAGGGTCGATGAGCAGTTCTTC